Detailed here is one T cell receptor beta chain. Trimming cost V 4 bases and J 4 bases, with 11 bases left between them. The CDR3 has 14 amino acids. Germline assignment: CDR1 ENHRY and CDR2 SYGVKD. Per the authors' pipeline: Using reference gene primer amplification, nucleated cell counts were estimated. This table comes from immunoSEQ multiplex PCR, and its TCRdb copy is limited to in-frame clones, with some not included. Clone size and the V and J calls come from that table; the DNA yielded D and trimming. The sample contains 90,000 to 150,000 clones, around nine tenths of which appear only once. This record comes from a study of blood T cell repertoires in COVID-19. Turning to the study itself: Material from acute and convalescent COVID-19 was sourced from the United States, Italy and Spain. T cells, B-cell-depleted T cells, or PBMCs supplied cDNA or gDNA.

The sample taken for sequencing was peripheral blood. This chain uses TRBV10-3 with TRBJ2-1; perhaps TRBD2 as D (5 bases). The source is a woman aged 45-65 years with active or convalescent COVID-19. CDR3 amino acids: CAISGNTRYNEQFF. CDR3 DNA sequence: TGTGCCATCAGTGGGAACACTAGGTACAATGAGCAGTTCTTC.